This T cell receptor (beta chain) was documented in a study of blood T cells in healthy people across ages. Findings and caveats of the study: Observed TCR beta diversity per million T cells went down as age went up. This fall followed a roughly linear course with age.

The use of a sample-barcoded 5' primer and a J-beta primer mix characterized a second PCR of roughly 7 to 11 cycles. A single record per CDR3 protein comes from TCRdb applying MiXCR to the 5' RACE reads. Among about 1.8 million distinct CDR3 sequences, about 50% were seen once, and the ten largest hold approximately 2.1%. CDR1 and CDR2 from the germline V gene are DFQATT and SNEGSKA (reference sequence). This CDR3 spans 17 amino acids. With V trimmed by 3 bases and J by 1 base, 11 bases remained unmatched. On this clonotype: What it recognizes is unknown.

Each sample yielded at least 6 million isolated PBMCs. Sequenced sample: blood. This sequence originates from a middle-aged woman in good health. V and J are TRBV20-1 and TRBJ2-1, with 8 positions matching TRBD2. The CDR3 nucleotides are TGCAGTGCTAGGGCTGCCCGGGGGGGATTATCCTACAATGAGCAGTTCTTC. Translated, it gives CSARAARGGLSYNEQFF.